This TCR beta chain was observed in a study of STAT5B mutations in CD4+ large granular lymphocyte leukemia. Measured with immunoSEQ multiplex PCR; TCRdb has only the in-frame clones, and not every one. In the table there are about 40,000 clones, approximately 88% of which are singletons. What was sequenced was CD4+ T cells from blood buffy coats. The TCR sequence derives from a human donor in good health.

The CDR3 region has the DNA TGTGCCAGCAGCTTGTCGGGACAGCCCTACGAGCAGTACTTC. Its protein product is CASSLSGQPYEQYF. The rearrangement links TRBV7-2 to TRBJ2-7; 7 bases map to TRBD1. CDR3 size: 14 residues. The J segment lost 2 bases and the V segment lost 3 bases, leaving 4 bases of the junction unmatched. CDR1 SGHTA and CDR2 FQGNSA come from the germline V gene. Full variable domain (remainder filled in from reference TRBV7-2 and TRBJ2-7): GAGVSQSPSNKVTEKGKDVELRCDPISGHTALYWYRQSLGQGLEFLIYFQGNSAPDKSGLPSDRFSAERTGGSVSTLTIQRTQQEDSAVYLCASSLSGQPYEQYFGPGTRLTVT.